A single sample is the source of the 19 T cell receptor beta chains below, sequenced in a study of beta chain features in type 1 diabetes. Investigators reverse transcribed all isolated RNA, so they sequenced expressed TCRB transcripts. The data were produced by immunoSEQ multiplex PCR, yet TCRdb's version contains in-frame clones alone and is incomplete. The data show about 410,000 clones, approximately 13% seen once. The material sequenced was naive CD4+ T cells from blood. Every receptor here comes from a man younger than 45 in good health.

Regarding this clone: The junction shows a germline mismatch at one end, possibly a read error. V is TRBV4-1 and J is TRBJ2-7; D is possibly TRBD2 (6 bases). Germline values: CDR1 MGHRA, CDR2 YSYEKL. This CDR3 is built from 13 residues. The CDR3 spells CASSQDLREVMHF. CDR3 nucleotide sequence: TGCGCCAGCAGCCAAGATCTCAGGGAGGTTATGCACTTC.

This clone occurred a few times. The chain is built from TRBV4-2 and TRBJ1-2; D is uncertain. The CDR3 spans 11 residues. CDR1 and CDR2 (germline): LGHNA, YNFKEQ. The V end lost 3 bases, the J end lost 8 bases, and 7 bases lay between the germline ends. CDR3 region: CASSQETGYTF. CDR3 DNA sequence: TGTGCCAGCAGCCAGGAAACGGGCTACACCTTC.

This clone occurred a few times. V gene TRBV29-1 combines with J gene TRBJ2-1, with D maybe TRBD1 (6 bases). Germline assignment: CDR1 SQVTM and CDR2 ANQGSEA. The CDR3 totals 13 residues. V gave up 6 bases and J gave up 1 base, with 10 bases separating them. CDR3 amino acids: CSVETGSYNEQFF. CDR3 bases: TGCAGCGTGGAGACAGGTTCCTACAATGAGCAGTTCTTC.

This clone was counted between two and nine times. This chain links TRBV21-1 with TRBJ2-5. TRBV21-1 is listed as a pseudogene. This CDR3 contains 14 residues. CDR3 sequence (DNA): TGTGCCAGCAGGAATGGGGTCAACCAAGAGACCCAGTACTTC. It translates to CASRNGVNQETQYF.

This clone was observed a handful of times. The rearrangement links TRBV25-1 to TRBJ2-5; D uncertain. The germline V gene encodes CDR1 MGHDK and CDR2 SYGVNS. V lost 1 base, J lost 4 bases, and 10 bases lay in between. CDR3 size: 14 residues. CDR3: CASSESLIRETQYF. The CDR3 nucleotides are TGTGCCAGCAGTGAATCTCTGATACGAGAGACCCAGTACTTC. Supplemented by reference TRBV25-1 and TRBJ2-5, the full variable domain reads EADIYQTPRYLVIGTGKKITLECSQTMGHDKMYWYQQDPGMELHLIHYSYGVNSTEKGDLSSESTVSRIRTEHFPLTLESARPSHTSQYLCASSESLIRETQYFGPGTRLLVL.

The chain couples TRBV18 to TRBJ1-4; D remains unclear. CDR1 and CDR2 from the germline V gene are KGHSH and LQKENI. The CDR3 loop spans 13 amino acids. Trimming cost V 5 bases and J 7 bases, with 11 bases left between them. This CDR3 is CASSTRGSEKLFF. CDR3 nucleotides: TGTGCCAGCTCAACCCGAGGGAGTGAAAAACTGTTTTTT.

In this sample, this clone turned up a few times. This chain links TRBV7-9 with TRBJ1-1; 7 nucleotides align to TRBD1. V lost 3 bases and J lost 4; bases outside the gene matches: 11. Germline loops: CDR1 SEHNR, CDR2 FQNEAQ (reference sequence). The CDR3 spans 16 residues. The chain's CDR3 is CASSLTGYELSTEAFF. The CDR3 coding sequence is TGTGCCAGCAGCTTGACAGGGTATGAGCTGAGCACTGAAGCTTTCTTT.

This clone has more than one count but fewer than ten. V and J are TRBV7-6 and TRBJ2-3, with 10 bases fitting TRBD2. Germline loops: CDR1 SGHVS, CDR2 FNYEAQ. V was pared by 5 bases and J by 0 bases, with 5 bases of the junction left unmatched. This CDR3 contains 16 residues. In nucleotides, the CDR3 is TGTGCCAGCAGCCCACGGACTAGCGGAAGCACAGATACGCAGTATTTT. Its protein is CASSPRTSGSTDTQYF.

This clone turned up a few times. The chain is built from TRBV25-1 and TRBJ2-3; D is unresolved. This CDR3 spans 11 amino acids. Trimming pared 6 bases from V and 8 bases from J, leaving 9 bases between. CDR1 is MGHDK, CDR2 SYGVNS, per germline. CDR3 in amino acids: CASSSYGTQYF. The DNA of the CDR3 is TGTGCCAGCAGCTCTTACGGTACGCAGTATTTT.

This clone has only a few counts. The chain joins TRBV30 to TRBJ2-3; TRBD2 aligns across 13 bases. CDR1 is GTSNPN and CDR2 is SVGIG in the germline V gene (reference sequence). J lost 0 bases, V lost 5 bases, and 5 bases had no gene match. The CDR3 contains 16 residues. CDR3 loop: CAWYTSGRVSTDTQYF. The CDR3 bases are TGTGCCTGGTACACTAGCGGGAGGGTGAGCACAGATACGCAGTATTTT.

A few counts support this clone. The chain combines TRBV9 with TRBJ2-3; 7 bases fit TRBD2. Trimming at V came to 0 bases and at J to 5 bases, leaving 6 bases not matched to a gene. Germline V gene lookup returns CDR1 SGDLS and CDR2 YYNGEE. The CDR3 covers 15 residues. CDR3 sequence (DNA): TGTGCCAGCAGCGTAGCTCCGGGGGGAAAAGATACGCAGTATTTT. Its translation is CASSVAPGGKDTQYF.

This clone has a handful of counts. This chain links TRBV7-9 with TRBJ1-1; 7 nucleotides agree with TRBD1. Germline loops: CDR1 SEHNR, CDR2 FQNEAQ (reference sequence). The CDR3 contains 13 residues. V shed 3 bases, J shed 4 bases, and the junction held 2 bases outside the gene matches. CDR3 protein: CASSFDRATEAFF. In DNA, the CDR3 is TGTGCCAGCAGCTTTGACAGGGCCACTGAAGCTTTCTTT.

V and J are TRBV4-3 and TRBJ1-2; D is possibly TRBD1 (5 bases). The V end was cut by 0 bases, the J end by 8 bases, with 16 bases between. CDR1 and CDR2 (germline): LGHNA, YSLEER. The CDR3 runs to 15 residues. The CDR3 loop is CASSQDGPGTRGYTF. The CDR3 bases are TGCGCCAGCAGCCAAGATGGCCCGGGGACCAGAGGCTACACCTTC.

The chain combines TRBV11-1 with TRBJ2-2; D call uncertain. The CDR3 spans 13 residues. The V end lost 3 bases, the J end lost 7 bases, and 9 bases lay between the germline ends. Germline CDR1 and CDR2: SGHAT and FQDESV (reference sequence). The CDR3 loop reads CASSLSGFGELFF. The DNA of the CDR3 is TGTGCCAGCAGCTTGTCGGGTTTCGGGGAGCTGTTTTTT.

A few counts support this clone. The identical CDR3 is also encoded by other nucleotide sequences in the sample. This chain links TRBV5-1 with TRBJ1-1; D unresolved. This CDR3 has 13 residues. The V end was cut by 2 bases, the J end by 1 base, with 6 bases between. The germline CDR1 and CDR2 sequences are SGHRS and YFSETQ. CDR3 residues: CASSLAPNTEAFF. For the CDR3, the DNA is TGCGCCAGCAGCTTAGCACCGAACACTGAAGCTTTCTTT.

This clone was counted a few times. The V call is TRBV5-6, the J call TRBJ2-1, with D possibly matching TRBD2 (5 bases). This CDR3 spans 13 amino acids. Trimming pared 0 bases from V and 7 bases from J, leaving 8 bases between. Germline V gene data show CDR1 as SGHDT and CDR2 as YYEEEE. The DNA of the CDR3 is TGTGCCAGCAGCTTGGCCCGGGGAAATGAGCAGTTCTTC. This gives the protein CASSLARGNEQFF.

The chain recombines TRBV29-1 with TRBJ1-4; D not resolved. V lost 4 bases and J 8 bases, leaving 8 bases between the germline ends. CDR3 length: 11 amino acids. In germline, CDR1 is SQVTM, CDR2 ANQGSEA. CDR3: CSVGEGEKLFF. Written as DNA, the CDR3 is TGCAGCGTTGGGGAGGGAGAAAAACTGTTTTTT. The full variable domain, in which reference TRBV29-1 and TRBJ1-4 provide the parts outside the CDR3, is SAVISQKPSRDICQRGTSLTIQCQVDSQVTMMFWYRQQPGQSLTLIATANQGSEATYESGFVIDKFPISRPNLTFSTLTVSNMSPEDSSIYLCSVGEGEKLFFGSGTQLSVL.

CDR3 DNA: TGTGCCAGCAGCGGACACAGGGGCTACGAGCAGTACTTC. Protein product: CASSGHRGYEQYF. The J gene is TRBJ2-7, the V gene TRBV9; 7 nucleotides agree with TRBD1. Germline CDR1 reads SGDLS; CDR2 reads YYNGEE. CDR3 length: 13 residues. V dropped 3 bases and J dropped 3; count of bases not matched to a gene: 3.

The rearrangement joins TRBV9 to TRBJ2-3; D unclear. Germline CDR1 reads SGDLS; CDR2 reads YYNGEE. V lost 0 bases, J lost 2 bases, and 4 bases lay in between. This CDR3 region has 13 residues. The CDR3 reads CASSVGTTDTQYF. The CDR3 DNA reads TGTGCCAGCAGCGTAGGAACCACAGATACGCAGTATTTT.